The clone carrying this TCR beta chain was counted at least ten times. What it binds is not known. The data originate from a study of CD8 T cells in ankylosing spondylitis. The study's findings and limits: A TCR beta motif of several highly homologous variants appeared characteristic of ankylosing spondylitis blood.

TCRdb itself ran the 5' RACE reads through MiXCR, one entry per CDR3 protein. The profile shows hundreds of thousands of distinct CDR3 sequences, roughly 18% of them singletons. This receptor was taken from a male donor with ankylosing spondylitis. The sample was blood, either unsorted or a sorted T cell fraction (not recorded which).

CDR3 amino acids: CASSADVSYEQYF. The CDR3 region has the DNA TGTGCCAGCAGTGCAGACGTCTCCTACGAGCAGTACTTC. The rearrangement links TRBV12-3 or TRBV12-4 to TRBJ2-7; D is unclear. The V end lost 5 bases, the J end lost 0 bases, and 8 bases lay between the germline ends. This CDR3 region has 13 residues.